A single sample is the source of the 29 T cell receptor beta chains below, sequenced in a study of shared clonotypes between healthy human individuals (dated by TCRdb to 2020 to 2021). Libraries were built with the immunoSEQ multiplex PCR assay. TCRdb holds this immuneACCESS table with in-frame rearrangements only. Some clones are missing; in checked studies, unresolved V genes explain under half, and the rest has no known cause. This sample has around 2.1 million clones in its table, and around 95% of those were observed once. The ten biggest clones cover around 0.13% of the sample. What was sequenced was naive CD4+ T cells sorted from blood. According to the study, the label for this sample's cell subset or site signals: CD45RA+ positively selected. Every receptor here comes from a man in his late teens or twenties in good health.

The chain employs TRBV18 and TRBJ2-1; possibly TRBD2 for D (6 bases). The germline gives CDR1 KGHSH, CDR2 LQKENI. V was pared by 1 base and J by 2 bases, with 9 bases between. The length of the CDR3 is 15 residues. The CDR3 sequence is CASSPRDFTYNEQFF. DNA of the CDR3: TGTGCCAGCTCACCACGGGACTTCACCTACAATGAGCAGTTCTTC.

This chain joins TRBV2 and TRBJ2-5; possibly TRBD2 for D (6 bases). The CDR3 is 15 amino acids. Germline V gives CDR1 SNHLY, CDR2 FYNNEI. V lost 2 bases, J lost 1 base, and 11 bases lay in between. The CDR3 DNA is TGTGCCAGCAGTGAAAATGGAGGGAGCCAAGAGACCCAGTACTTC. Translated, it gives CASSENGGSQETQYF.

This clone has only one observation. The rearrangement joins TRBV4-3 to TRBJ2-3; maybe TRBD2 (6 bases). The CDR3 contains 17 residues. Germline values: CDR1 LGHNA, CDR2 YSLEER. Trimming removed 1 base from V and 2 bases from J, with 16 bases in between. The CDR3 bases are TGCGCCAGCAGCCAAGTTACCGGCGGGGTGGCCACAGATACGCAGTATTTT. Its protein product is CASSQVTGGVATDTQYF.

This clone has a handful of counts. The chain joins TRBV6-5 to TRBJ1-2; no clear D. The CDR3 has 12 residues. Germline-derived CDR1 and CDR2 are MNHEY and SVGAGI. Between the trimmed V and J ends, which lost 6 bases and 2 bases, there was a span of 7 bases. Here the CDR3 reads CASRSSNYGYTF. CDR3 nucleotides: TGTGCCAGCAGGAGCAGCAACTATGGCTACACCTTC.

The chain is built from TRBV5-1 and TRBJ1-3; the D gene is possibly TRBD1 (5 bases). The germline CDR1 and CDR2 sequences are SGHRS and YFSETQ. This CDR3 is 16 amino acids long. Trimming shortened V by 0 bases and J by 0 bases, and 10 bases separated the two germline ends. The CDR3 DNA reads as TGCGCCAGCAGCTTGGATGGCAGGGTCTCTGGAAACACCATATATTTT. This encodes CASSLDGRVSGNTIYF.

The J gene is TRBJ1-1, the V gene TRBV5-1; the D gene is possibly TRBD1 (5 bases). Trimming took 0 bases from V and 5 from J, leaving 14 bases between them. The CDR3 has 15 amino acids. CDR1 SGHRS and CDR2 YFSETQ come from the germline V gene. CDR3 DNA: TGCGCCAGCAGCTTGGATCAGGGCTGGAAGACTGAAGCTTTCTTT. Amino acids: CASSLDQGWKTEAFF.

The V call is TRBV29-1, the J call TRBJ2-3; maybe TRBD1 (7 bases). The germline gives CDR1 SQVTM, CDR2 ANQGSEA. This CDR3 spans 14 amino acids. V lost 7 bases to trimming and J lost 3 bases, with 17 bases between them. The DNA for the CDR3 is TGCAGCGGGGGGGACAGAGACCTTACAGATACGCAGTATTTT. It yields the protein CSGGDRDLTDTQYF.

V gene TRBV30 combines with J gene TRBJ1-5; the match to TRBD1 covers 11 bases. CDR3 size: 15 residues. Germline CDR1 is GTSNPN and CDR2 is SVGIG (reference sequence). Trimming at V came to 2 bases and at J to 3 bases, leaving 3 bases not matched to a gene. The CDR3 DNA reads as TGTGCCTGGAGTCCGGGACAGGGGGACAATCAGCCCCAGCATTTT. It encodes CAWSPGQGDNQPQHF.

This chain connects TRBV18 to TRBJ2-7, with D uncertain. Germline CDR1 is KGHSH and CDR2 is LQKENI. This CDR3 region has 15 residues. Trimming stripped 0 bases from V and 3 bases from J, with 12 bases between. The DNA of the CDR3 is TGTGCCAGCTCACCACCGGAAAAGGTTTTCTACGAGCAGTACTTC. Translating gives CASSPPEKVFYEQYF.

The chain is built from TRBV7-3 and TRBJ2-2; 11 positions agree with TRBD2. CDR3 length equals 17 residues. With 0 bases clipped from V and 4 bases from J, the junction kept 4 bases outside the gene matches. Germline CDR1 reads SGHTA; CDR2 reads FQGTGA. CDR3 bases: TGTGCCAGCAGCTTAACTAGCGGGGGGGCTGGCACCGGGGAGCTGTTTTTT. Protein sequence: CASSLTSGGAGTGELFF.

The chain recombines TRBV5-1 with TRBJ2-7; D is tentatively TRBD1 or TRBD2 (5 bases each). V lost 4 bases, J lost 2 bases, and 10 bases lay in between. CDR3 size: 13 residues. CDR1 is SGHRS, CDR2 YFSETQ, per germline. CDR3 in amino acids: CASSVTAAYEQYF. The CDR3 DNA is TGCGCCAGCAGCGTGACAGCGGCCTACGAGCAGTACTTC.

V usage is TRBV4-2 and J usage is TRBJ1-5; D perhaps matches TRBD1 (6 bases). The CDR3 has 17 amino acids. Germline-derived CDR1 and CDR2 are LGHNA and YNFKEQ. V gave up 0 bases and J gave up 0 bases, with 12 bases separating them. The CDR3 protein is CASSQDITGNSNQPQHF. In nucleotides, the CDR3 is TGTGCCAGCAGCCAAGATATAACAGGGAATAGCAATCAGCCCCAGCATTTT.

The chain employs TRBV5-1 and TRBJ2-2; TRBD1 or TRBD2 may be the D gene (6 bases each). V was cut by 6 bases and J by 3 bases, with 12 bases left in between. CDR1 is SGHRS, CDR2 YFSETQ, per germline. This CDR3 has 14 residues. CDR3 sequence reads: CASNRGLDTGELFF. The CDR3 bases are TGCGCCAGCAACCGGGGGCTGGACACCGGGGAGCTGTTTTTT.

This chain uses TRBV4-3 with TRBJ2-7; D might be TRBD1 or TRBD2, each matching 5 bases. Germline V gives CDR1 LGHNA, CDR2 YSLEER. V was clipped by 4 bases and J by 2 bases, with 18 bases between them. This CDR3 has 16 residues. CDR3 in DNA: TGCGCCAGCAGCCGAGGTCTGGGGGATTACACCTACGAGCAGTACTTC. Encoded protein: CASSRGLGDYTYEQYF.

The chain recombines TRBV5-1 with TRBJ2-2, with 7 nucleotides matching TRBD1. V shed 4 bases and J 0 bases; nucleotides not matched to a gene: 6. The germline V gene encodes CDR1 SGHRS and CDR2 YFSETQ. The CDR3 contains 16 residues. CDR3 amino acids: CASSQGQPANTGELFF. The DNA of the CDR3 is TGCGCCAGCAGCCAGGGACAGCCCGCGAACACCGGGGAGCTGTTTTTT.

The V gene is TRBV5-4, the J gene TRBJ1-6; 9 positions match TRBD1. Germline assignment: CDR1 SGHNT and CDR2 YYREEE (reference sequence). Germline trimming cut 3 bases from V and 4 bases from J; bases unmatched to any gene: 2. This CDR3 is built from 15 residues. In nucleotides, the CDR3 is TGTGCCAGCAGCTGGGACAGGGTATATAATTCACCCCTCCACTTT. This gives the protein CASSWDRVYNSPLHF.

V gene TRBV9 combines with J gene TRBJ1-6, with a tentative D call TRBD1 (6 bases). V lost 2 bases and J lost 12, with 15 bases in between. The CDR3 consists of 14 residues. CDR1 and CDR2 (germline): SGDLS, YYNGEE. The CDR3 DNA reads as TGTGCCAGCAGCGTTTCGGGACATGGTAAACCCCTCCACTTT. Translating gives CASSVSGHGKPLHF.

This rearrangement joins TRBV12-5 to TRBJ2-7; 8 nucleotides line up with TRBD1. CDR1 and CDR2 from the germline V gene are LGHNT and FRNRAP. V trimming: 6 bases; J trimming: 4 bases; junction bases outside the gene matches: 8. The CDR3 consists of 14 residues. In DNA form, the CDR3 reads TGTGCTAGTGGCCTAGGACAGGGAGGATACGAGCAGTACTTC. Translation gives CASGLGQGGYEQYF.

This chain uses TRBV5-1 with TRBJ2-3; 8 bases map to TRBD1. V lost 4 bases and J lost 8; bases outside the gene matches: 21. The CDR3 runs to 18 residues. Germline V lookup: CDR1 SGHRS, CDR2 YFSETQ. The CDR3 loop is CASSKNSRGQGARGTQYF. The CDR3 DNA reads as TGCGCCAGCAGCAAAAACTCCCGAGGCCAGGGGGCGCGTGGTACGCAGTATTTT.

This rearrangement joins TRBV7-2 to TRBJ1-1; no clear D gene. CDR3 length equals 14 residues. Between the trimmed V and J ends, which lost 5 bases and 5 bases, there was a span of 15 bases. Looked up from germline, CDR1 is SGHTA and CDR2 is FQGNSA. The CDR3 loop is CASSAKAAVTEAFF. The CDR3 nucleotides read TGTGCCAGCAGCGCTAAGGCGGCAGTGACTGAAGCTTTCTTT.

The chain combines TRBV6-6 with TRBJ2-2; TRBD1 is a possible D gene (5 bases). Germline-derived CDR1 and CDR2 are MNHNY and SVGAGI (reference sequence). This CDR3 spans 14 amino acids. Trimming shortened V by 6 bases and J by 1 base, and 9 bases separated the two germline ends. CDR3 DNA sequence: TGTGCCAGCAGGAATACAGGGAACACCGGGGAGCTGTTTTTT. It specifies CASRNTGNTGELFF.

The CDR3 DNA reads as TGTGCCAGCTCACCAAGACTAGCGGGAGAGGGCACAGATACGCAGTATTTT. Protein sequence: CASSPRLAGEGTDTQYF. The chain couples TRBV18 to TRBJ2-3, with 12 bases aligning to TRBD2. V dropped 2 bases and J dropped 1; count of bases not matched to a gene: 4. Germline CDR1 is KGHSH and CDR2 is LQKENI. This CDR3 is built from 17 residues. Full variable domain (outside the CDR3, taken from reference TRBV18 and TRBJ2-3): NAGVMQNPRHLVRRRGQEARLRCSPMKGHSHVYWYRQLPEEGLKFMVYLQKENIIDESGMPKERFSAEFPKEGPSILRIQQVVRGDSAAYFCASSPRLAGEGTDTQYFGPGTRLTVL.

Only one count was recorded for this clone. The sample contains more than one DNA sequence encoding this CDR3. This chain uses TRBV11-2 with TRBJ2-2, with D possibly matching TRBD1 (6 bases). CDR3 length: 14 residues. The germline V gene has CDR1 SGHAT and CDR2 FQNNGV. Trimming shortened V by 6 bases and J by 5 bases, and 13 bases separated the two germline ends. The CDR3 protein is CASSFSQGTGELFF. As DNA, the CDR3 is TGTGCCAGCAGTTTCTCTCAGGGGACCGGGGAGCTGTTTTTT. The whole variable domain, remainder taken from reference TRBV11-2 and TRBJ2-2, is EAGVAQSPRYKIIEKRQSVAFWCNPISGHATLYWYQQILGQGPKLLIQFQNNGVVDDSQLPKDRFSAERLKGVDSTLKIQPAKLEDSAVYLCASSFSQGTGELFFGEGSRLTVL.

The V call is TRBV5-6, the J call TRBJ1-2; no firm D call. V was pared by 0 bases and J by 0 bases, with 12 bases between. The CDR3 covers 16 residues. Germline CDR1 is SGHDT and CDR2 is YYEEEE. The CDR3: CASSLAWRGTNYGYTF. The DNA of the CDR3 is TGTGCCAGCAGCTTGGCCTGGAGAGGGACTAACTATGGCTACACCTTC.

Of note for this clone: At the DNA level, this CDR3 is encoded by other sequences in the same sample as well. This chain connects TRBV5-1 to TRBJ2-7, with D perhaps TRBD2 (7 bases). The germline V gene has CDR1 SGHRS and CDR2 YFSETQ. The ends were cut back, 7 bases at V and 4 bases at J, with 15 bases in the middle. This CDR3 contains 13 residues. The CDR3, as DNA: TGCGCCAGCTCTCTACAGGGAGGGTACGAGCAGTACTTC. This translates into CASSLQGGYEQYF.

With respect to this clone: The same CDR3 also results from other DNA sequences found in this sample. The chain links TRBV5-1 to TRBJ2-7, with D possibly being TRBD1 (5 bases). This CDR3 is 14 amino acids long. Trimming took 2 bases from V and 3 from J, leaving 12 bases between them. In germline, CDR1 is SGHRS, CDR2 YFSETQ. The CDR3 DNA is TGCGCCAGCAGCTTTGGGCAGGGTAACTACGAGCAGTACTTC. Amino acids: CASSFGQGNYEQYF.

This clone came up a few times. The rearrangement joins TRBV6-6 to TRBJ2-2; TRBD1 matches at 9 bases. The CDR3 is 13 residues long. The V segment lost 6 bases and the J segment 6 bases; nucleotides outside the gene matches: 2. CDR1 is MNHNY, CDR2 SVGAGI, per germline (reference sequence). The CDR3 sequence is CASRGQGPGELFF. The DNA for the CDR3 is TGTGCCAGCAGGGGACAGGGACCCGGGGAGCTGTTTTTT.

The V and J genes are TRBV6-6 and TRBJ1-1; D is ambiguous. Germline V gives CDR1 MNHNY, CDR2 SVGAGI (reference sequence). V gave up 4 bases and J gave up 1 base, with 13 bases separating them. The length of the CDR3 is 15 residues. In DNA, the CDR3 is TGTGCCAGCAGTTTAGTACCGGGAGGGAACACTGAAGCTTTCTTT. This encodes CASSLVPGGNTEAFF.

The chain employs TRBV2 and TRBJ2-1, with 9 positions matching TRBD1. The J segment lost 5 bases and the V segment lost 7 bases, leaving 6 bases of the junction unmatched. CDR1 is SNHLY and CDR2 is FYNNEI in the germline V gene. The CDR3 length is 14 residues. This chain's CDR3 is CASTPGTGHNEQFF. CDR3 sequence (DNA): TGTGCCAGCACCCCCGGGACAGGGCACAATGAGCAGTTCTTC.